This T cell receptor beta chain was sequenced in a study of blood T cell repertoires in COVID-19. Turning to the study itself: Acute and convalescent COVID-19 specimens originated in the United States, Italy and Spain. From T cells, B-cell-depleted T cells, or PBMCs came the material, which was cDNA or gDNA.

Original processing notes: Nucleated cell counts were estimated from reference gene primer amplification. TCRdb's copy holds only in-frame clones and misses some; the assay was immunoSEQ multiplex PCR. V, J and clone size are taken as reported in that table, and D and trimming were inferred from the DNA itself. The table shows nearly 45,000 clones, with over 70% occurring only once. V lost 2 bases to trimming and J lost 4 bases, with 9 bases between them. Germline CDR1 reads SQVTM; CDR2 reads ANQGSEA. There are 13 residues in the CDR3. V and J are TRBV29-1 and TRBJ2-1; tentatively, D is TRBD2 (6 bases). Sequencing input: peripheral blood. The receptor comes from a human donor in a cohort sampled during active COVID-19. CDR3 sequence: CSVERGGYNEQFF. The DNA for the CDR3 is TGCAGCGTTGAACGGGGAGGATACAATGAGCAGTTCTTC.